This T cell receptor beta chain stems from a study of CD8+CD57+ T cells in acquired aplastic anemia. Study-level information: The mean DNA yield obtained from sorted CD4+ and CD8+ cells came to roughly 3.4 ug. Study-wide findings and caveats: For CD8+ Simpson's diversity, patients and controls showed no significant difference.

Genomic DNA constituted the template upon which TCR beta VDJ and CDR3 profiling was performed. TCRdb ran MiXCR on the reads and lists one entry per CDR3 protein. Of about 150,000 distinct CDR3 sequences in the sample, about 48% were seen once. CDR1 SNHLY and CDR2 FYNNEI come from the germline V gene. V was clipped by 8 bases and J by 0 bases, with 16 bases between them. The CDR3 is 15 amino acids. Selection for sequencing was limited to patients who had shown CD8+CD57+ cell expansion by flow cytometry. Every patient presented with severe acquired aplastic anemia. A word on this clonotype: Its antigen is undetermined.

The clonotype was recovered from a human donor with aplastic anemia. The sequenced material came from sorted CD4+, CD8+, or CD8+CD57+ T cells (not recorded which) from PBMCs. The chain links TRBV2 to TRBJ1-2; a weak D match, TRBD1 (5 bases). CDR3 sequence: CASGDWDFANYGYTF. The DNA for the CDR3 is TGTGCCAGCGGGGATTGGGACTTCGCTAACTATGGCTACACCTTC. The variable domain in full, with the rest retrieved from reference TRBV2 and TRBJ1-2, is EPEVTQTPSHQVTQMGQEVILRCVPISNHLYFYWYRQILGQKVEFLVSFYNNEISEKSEIFDDQFSVERPDGSNFTLKIRSTKLEDSAMYFCASGDWDFANYGYTFGSGTRLTVV.